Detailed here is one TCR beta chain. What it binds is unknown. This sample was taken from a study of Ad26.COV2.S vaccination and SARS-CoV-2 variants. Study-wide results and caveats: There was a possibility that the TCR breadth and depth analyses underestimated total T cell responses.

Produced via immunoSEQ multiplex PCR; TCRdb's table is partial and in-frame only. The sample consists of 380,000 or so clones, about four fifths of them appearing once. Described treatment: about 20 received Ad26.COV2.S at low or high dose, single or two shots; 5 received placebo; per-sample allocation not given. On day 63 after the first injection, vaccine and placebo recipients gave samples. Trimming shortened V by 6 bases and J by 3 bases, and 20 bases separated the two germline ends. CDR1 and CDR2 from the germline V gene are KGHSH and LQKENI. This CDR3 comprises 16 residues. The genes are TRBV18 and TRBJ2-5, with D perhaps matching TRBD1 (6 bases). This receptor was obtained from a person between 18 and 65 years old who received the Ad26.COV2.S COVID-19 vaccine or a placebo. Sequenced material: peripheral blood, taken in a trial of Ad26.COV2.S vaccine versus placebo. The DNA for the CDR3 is TGTGCCAGCTCGCCCTACGGACAGCCGGCGAAAGAGACCCAGTACTTC. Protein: CASSPYGQPAKETQYF.